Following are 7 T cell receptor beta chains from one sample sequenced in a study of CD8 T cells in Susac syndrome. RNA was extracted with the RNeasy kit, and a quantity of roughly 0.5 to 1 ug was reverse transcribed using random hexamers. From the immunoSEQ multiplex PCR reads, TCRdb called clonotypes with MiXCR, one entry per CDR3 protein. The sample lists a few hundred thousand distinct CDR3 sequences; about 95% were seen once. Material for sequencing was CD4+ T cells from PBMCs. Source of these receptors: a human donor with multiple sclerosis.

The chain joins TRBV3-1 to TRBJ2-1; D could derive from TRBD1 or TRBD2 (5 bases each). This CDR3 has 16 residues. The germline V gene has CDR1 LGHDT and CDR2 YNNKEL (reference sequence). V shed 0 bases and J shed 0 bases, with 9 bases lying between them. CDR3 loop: CASSQDWGSSYNEQFF. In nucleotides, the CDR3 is TGTGCCAGCAGCCAAGATTGGGGGAGCTCCTACAATGAGCAGTTCTTC.

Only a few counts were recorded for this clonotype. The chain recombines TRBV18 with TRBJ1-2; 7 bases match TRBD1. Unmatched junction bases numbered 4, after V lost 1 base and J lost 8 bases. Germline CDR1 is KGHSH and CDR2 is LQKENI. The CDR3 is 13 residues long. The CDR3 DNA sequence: TGTGCCAGCTCACCACAGGGGGCCGGGGGCTACACCTTC. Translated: CASSPQGAGGYTF.

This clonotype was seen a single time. The CDR3 DNA sequence: TGTGCCAGTAGTATCGGGTCTCGGGCCCGAAGGACTGAAGCTTTCTTT. This gives the protein CASSIGSRARRTEAFF. This rearrangement joins TRBV19 to TRBJ1-1; D unresolved. The germline V gene has CDR1 LNHDA and CDR2 SQIVND (reference sequence). CDR3 length: 16 residues. V dropped 3 bases and J dropped 5 bases, with 19 bases sitting between them.

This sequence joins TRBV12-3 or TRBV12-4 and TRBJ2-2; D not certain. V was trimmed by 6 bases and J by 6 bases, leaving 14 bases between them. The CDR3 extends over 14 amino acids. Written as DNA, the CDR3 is TGTGCCAGCAGGGACCGATTGGGGTCCGGGGAGCTGTTTTTT. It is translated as CASRDRLGSGELFF.

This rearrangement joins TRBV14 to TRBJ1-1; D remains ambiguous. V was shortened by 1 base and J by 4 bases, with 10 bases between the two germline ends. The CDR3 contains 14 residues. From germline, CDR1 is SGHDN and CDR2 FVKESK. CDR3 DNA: TGTGCCAGCAGCCAAGTCCGCTTGGGCACTGAAGCTTTCTTT. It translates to CASSQVRLGTEAFF.

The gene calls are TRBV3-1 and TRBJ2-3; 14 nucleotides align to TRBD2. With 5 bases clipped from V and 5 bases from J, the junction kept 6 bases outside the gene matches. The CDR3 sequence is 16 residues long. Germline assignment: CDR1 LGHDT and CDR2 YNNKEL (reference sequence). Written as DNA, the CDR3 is TGTGCCAGCAGCAGACTAGCGGGAGGGCCTCGAGATACGCAGTATTTT. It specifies CASSRLAGGPRDTQYF.

The CDR3 reads CASSLTENGYTF. The CDR3 DNA reads TGTGCCAGCAGTTTAACGGAGAATGGCTACACCTTC. The chain recombines TRBV12-3 or TRBV12-4 with TRBJ1-2; D uncertain. This CDR3 comprises 12 residues. Trimming stripped 2 bases from V and 6 bases from J, with 7 bases between.